The 27 T cell receptor beta chains below come from one sample, sequenced in a study of regulatory T cells in long-lasting Graves disease listed by TCRdb under 2021. The library was made by multiplex PCR. The sequencer was an Illumina HiSeq 4000. To build TCR beta libraries, CDR3 regions were amplified by Arm-PCR using iRepertoire HTBI primers. TCRdb itself trimmed the public reads at Q25 with fastp, ran MiXCR and retained productive beta chains. When rows share a CDR3 protein, they turn into one entry using the most common DNA and genes. The sample includes around 450,000 distinct CDR3 sequences, with roughly 16% observed a single time. Of the sample, roughly an eighth falls within the top ten clones. The intended sense of this specimen's time point label: newly diagnosed GD, antithyroid drugs for less than 3 months. For both TCR sequencing and RNA sequencing, RNA was extracted from PBMCs using TRIzol.

The same data also went into a second study, on T cells in Graves' hyperthyroidism and ophthalmopathy.

The sample was peripheral blood mononuclear cells (PBMCs), taken at new diagnosis, from a patient treated with antithyroid drugs. The receptors come from a man between 35 and 55 years old with Graves disease. Donor details come from another sample of the same person, matched by shared clones.

The V gene is TRBV28, the J gene TRBJ2-5; perhaps D is TRBD1 or TRBD2 (6 bases each). Trimming removed 4 bases at V and 4 bases at J, with 13 bases between. CDR1 and CDR2 (germline): MDHEN, SYDVKM. The CDR3 runs to 14 residues. The CDR3, as DNA: TGTGCCAGCAGTTCCGGGGGCGCGAGAGAGACCCAGTACTTC. It encodes CASSSGGARETQYF.

In its sample, this clonotype was seen many times. J is TRBJ2-1 and V is TRBV28; D might be TRBD1 or TRBD2, each matching 5 bases. V was cut by 5 bases and J by 3 bases, with 14 bases left in between. From germline, CDR1 is MDHEN and CDR2 SYDVKM. CDR3 length: 15 residues. In DNA, the CDR3 is TGTGCCAGCAGTAAGGGGTACGGGGACTACAATGAGCAGTTCTTC. Its translation: CASSKGYGDYNEQFF. Full variable domain (remainder filled in from reference TRBV28 and TRBJ2-1): DVKVTQSSRYLVKRTGEKVFLECVQDMDHENMFWYRQDPGLGLRLIYFSYDVKMKEKGDIPEGYSVSREKKERFSLILESASTNQTSMYLCASSKGYGDYNEQFFGPGTRLTVL.

This clonotype was seen a handful of times. The junction does not match germline at one end; this may be a read error. The CDR3 sequence is CVTSRDPDSYEQYF. In DNA form, the CDR3 reads TGTGTCACCAGCAGAGATCCAGACTCCTACGAGCAGTACTTC. The chain joins TRBV15 to TRBJ2-7; D gene ambiguous. The germline V gene encodes CDR1 LNHNV and CDR2 YYDKDF (reference sequence). There are 14 residues in the CDR3.

The sample holds a few counts of this clonotype. J is TRBJ2-7 and V is TRBV12-3 or TRBV12-4; D ambiguous. The CDR3 loop spans 15 amino acids. With 7 bases removed from V and 0 bases from J, the gap between germline ends came to 16 bases. The CDR3 DNA follows: TGTGCCAGCACCTCCGAACAGACGAGCTCCTACGAGCAGTACTTC. Its translation: CASTSEQTSSYEQYF.

This clonotype was seen a handful of times. This sequence joins TRBV11-2 and TRBJ1-3, with D uncertain. Germline CDR1 reads SGHAT; CDR2 reads FQNNGV. There are 15 residues in the CDR3. V lost 5 bases and J 1 base, leaving 12 bases between the germline ends. CDR3: CASSPRSGSGNTIYF. The CDR3, as DNA: TGTGCCAGCAGCCCCCGATCGGGTTCTGGAAACACCATATATTTT.

This clonotype was seen at least ten times. The genes are TRBV7-9 and TRBJ1-6; TRBD1 is a possible D gene (5 bases). Germline CDR1 reads SEHNR; CDR2 reads FQNEAQ (reference sequence). V shed 7 bases and J shed 0 bases, with 13 bases lying between them. CDR3 size: 16 residues. The CDR3 protein is CASTWDLSSYNSPLHF. The CDR3 nucleotides read TGTGCCAGCACCTGGGACCTAAGCTCCTATAATTCACCCCTCCACTTT.

This sequence joins TRBV12-3 or TRBV12-4 and TRBJ2-1; 9 bases align to TRBD1. CDR3 length: 16 residues. V was clipped by 1 base and J by 9 bases; unmatched bases: 10. The CDR3 DNA follows: TGTGCCAGCAGTTTAGATTGGGGGACAGGGTATGGTGAGCAGTTCTTC. It is translated as CASSLDWGTGYGEQFF.

This clonotype occurred many times. The chain carries TRBV5-1 and TRBJ2-7; the D is unclear. There are 14 residues in the CDR3. The V end was cut by 3 bases, the J end by 7 bases, with 17 bases between. Germline loops: CDR1 SGHRS, CDR2 YFSETQ. The CDR3 region has the DNA TGCGCCAGCAGCTACGGAGATCAGCCCTCTGAGCAGTACTTC. Translation: CASSYGDQPSEQYF. Full variable domain (remainder filled in from reference TRBV5-1 and TRBJ2-7): KAGVTQTPRYLIKTRGQQVTLSCSPISGHRSVSWYQQTPGQGLQFLFEYFSETQRNKGNFPGRFSGRQFSNSRSEMNVSTLELGDSALYLCASSYGDQPSEQYFGPGTRLTVT.

This clonotype appeared a few times. The chain combines TRBV3-1 with TRBJ2-2, with D maybe TRBD2 (5 bases). This CDR3 is 13 amino acids long. The V and J ends lost 4 bases and 7 bases respectively, with 10 bases between them. Germline-derived CDR1 and CDR2 are LGHDT and YNNKEL (reference sequence). In nucleotides, the CDR3 is TGTGCCAGCAGCCCCGGCCGGGGCGGGGAGCTGTTTTTT. This encodes CASSPGRGGELFF.

This clonotype was seen only a few times. The chain employs TRBV9 and TRBJ2-3, with 10 positions matching TRBD2. Germline CDR1 and CDR2: SGDLS and YYNGEE. With V trimmed by 0 bases and J by 3 bases, 7 bases remained unmatched. The CDR3 loop spans 17 amino acids. Here the CDR3 DNA reads TGTGCCAGCAGCGTAGATGATAGCGGGAGGTCGACAGATACGCAGTATTTT. This gives the protein CASSVDDSGRSTDTQYF.

This clonotype has at least ten counts. The V and J genes are TRBV6-1 and TRBJ1-1; D ambiguous. The CDR3 loop spans 13 amino acids. V dropped 4 bases and J dropped 6 bases, with 12 bases sitting between them. Germline V gene lookup returns CDR1 MNHNS and CDR2 SASEGT. In DNA, the CDR3 is TGTGCCAGCAGTGTGCGGACGCCTTCTGAAGCTTTCTTT. Residues: CASSVRTPSEAFF.

Turning to this clonotype: This could be a read error, since a much larger clone is one nucleotide away. The chain recombines TRBV9 with TRBJ2-1, with TRBD2 identical over 8 bases. The CDR3 is 15 residues long. V dropped 8 bases and J dropped 10; count of bases not matched to a gene: 17. Germline assignment: CDR1 SGDLS and CDR2 YYNGEE. The CDR3, as DNA: TGTGCCAGTTCCTTGGGTAGCGGGACCTCCTACGAGCAGTTCTTC. Translation: CASSLGSGTSYEQFF.

This clonotype was seen a handful of times. The rearrangement links TRBV4-1 to TRBJ2-1, with D unresolved. The CDR3 is made up of 13 amino acids. Trimming left V 4 bases short and J 10 bases short, with 14 bases between. In germline, CDR1 is MGHRA, CDR2 YSYEKL. The CDR3 nucleotides read TGCGCCAGCAGCCTTGTCTTGTCCAGCGAGCAGTTCTTC. It yields the protein CASSLVLSSEQFF.

V is TRBV7-9 and J is TRBJ1-3, with D perhaps matching TRBD1 (6 bases). The CDR3 is 16 amino acids. V lost 5 bases and J 3 bases, leaving 17 bases between the germline ends. Germline CDR1 SEHNR, CDR2 FQNEAQ (reference sequence). The CDR3 region has the DNA TGTGCCAGCAGCCCCGGAGGGGGGGCTGTTGGAAACACCATATATTTT. Protein sequence: CASSPGGGAVGNTIYF.

The V gene is TRBV4-1, the J gene TRBJ2-5, with D perhaps being TRBD1 or TRBD2 (5 bases each). Germline CDR1 reads MGHRA; CDR2 reads YSYEKL. This CDR3 has 15 residues. Trimming took off 1 base at V and 2 bases at J, with 11 bases between the two ends. The CDR3 spells CASSQGQGGQETQYF. Here the CDR3 DNA reads TGCGCCAGCAGCCAAGGGCAGGGCGGGCAAGAGACCCAGTACTTC.

This clonotype was counted ten times or more. V is TRBV28 and J is TRBJ2-7, with 7 bases lining up with TRBD1. This CDR3 contains 16 residues. Germline trimming cut 5 bases from V and 2 bases from J; bases unmatched to any gene: 12. From germline, CDR1 is MDHEN and CDR2 SYDVKM. CDR3 nucleotide sequence: TGTGCCAGCAGTCCCCTCGAGGGGACAGAGACCTACGAGCAGTACTTC. It translates to CASSPLEGTETYEQYF. Using reference TRBV28 and TRBJ2-7 for the parts outside the CDR3, the full variable domain is DVKVTQSSRYLVKRTGEKVFLECVQDMDHENMFWYRQDPGLGLRLIYFSYDVKMKEKGDIPEGYSVSREKKERFSLILESASTNQTSMYLCASSPLEGTETYEQYFGPGTRLTVT.

This clonotype was counted once. This sequence may be a read error, since a much larger clone differs from it by one base. The chain links TRBV6-2 or TRBV6-3 to TRBJ1-1; TRBD1 is a possible D gene (5 bases). Trimming took off 8 bases at V and 3 bases at J, with 10 bases between the two ends. The CDR3 is 12 residues long. Germline V gene data show CDR1 as MNHEY and CDR2 as SVGEGT. The DNA for the CDR3 is TGTGCCAGCCGACGGGGGGACACTGAAGCTTTCTTT. Protein product: CASRRGDTEAFF.

This clonotype appeared many times. The rearrangement joins TRBV7-8 to TRBJ2-1; D is perhaps TRBD2 (7 bases). Germline CDR1 reads SGHVS; CDR2 reads FQNEAQ. The CDR3 extends over 14 amino acids. V lost 7 bases and J 5 bases, leaving 15 bases between the germline ends. CDR3 bases: TGTGCCAGCACTCTGGGGGGGCCCGACAATGAGCAGTTCTTC. Its protein is CASTLGGPDNEQFF.

This clonotype was seen more than once but under ten times. This chain links TRBV20-1 with TRBJ2-7; 8 nucleotides line up with TRBD1. The germline gives CDR1 DFQATT, CDR2 SNEGSKA (reference sequence). The J segment lost 3 bases and the V segment lost 6 bases, leaving 10 bases of the junction unmatched. This CDR3 has 14 amino acids. The CDR3 sequence is CSARSTGANYEQYF. The CDR3 DNA reads TGCAGTGCCAGGTCGACAGGGGCTAACTACGAGCAGTACTTC.

This chain uses TRBV12-5 with TRBJ2-1, with 11 bases fitting TRBD1. Per the germline V gene, CDR1 is LGHNT and CDR2 is FRNRAP. This CDR3 is built from 16 residues. The V segment lost 1 base and the J segment 6 bases; nucleotides outside the gene matches: 5. As DNA, the CDR3 is TGTGCTAGTGGTTTGGCTCCCGGGACAGGGGGCAATGAGCAGTTCTTC. It specifies CASGLAPGTGGNEQFF.

The rearrangement links TRBV9 to TRBJ2-7; D might be TRBD2 (6 bases). The germline gives CDR1 SGDLS, CDR2 YYNGEE. The length of the CDR3 is 13 residues. Between the trimmed V and J ends, which lost 4 bases and 3 bases, there was a span of 11 bases. The CDR3 spells CASSPGVRYEQYF. The CDR3 DNA sequence: TGTGCCAGCAGCCCGGGGGTTCGCTACGAGCAGTACTTC.

This chain's CDR3 is CASSPTSGSWGEQYF. As DNA, the CDR3 is TGTGCCAGCAGTCCCACTAGCGGGAGCTGGGGCGAGCAGTACTTC. The genes are TRBV6-1 and TRBJ2-7; 11 positions agree with TRBD2. In germline, CDR1 is MNHNS, CDR2 SASEGT. The V segment lost 5 bases and the J segment 6 bases; nucleotides outside the gene matches: 9. This CDR3 contains 15 residues.

The chain couples TRBV3-1 to TRBJ2-6; 11 bases are shared with TRBD2. The CDR3 loop spans 18 amino acids. V trimming: 1 base; J trimming: 2 bases; junction bases outside the gene matches: 4. CDR1 LGHDT and CDR2 YNNKEL come from the germline V gene (reference sequence). In DNA form, the CDR3 reads TGTGCCAGCAGCCAAGTTCTAGCGGGAGGAACTGGGGCCAACGTCCTGACTTTC. This sequence encodes CASSQVLAGGTGANVLTF. Full variable domain (outside the CDR3, taken from reference TRBV3-1 and TRBJ2-6): DTAVSQTPKYLVTQMGNDKSIKCEQNLGHDTMYWYKQDSKKFLKIMFSYNNKELIINETVPNRFSPKSPDKAHLNLHINSLELGDSAVYFCASSQVLAGGTGANVLTFGAGSRLTVL.

This clonotype was seen just once. Being one base from a much bigger clone, this may be a read error. The V gene is TRBV12-3 or TRBV12-4, the J gene TRBJ2-7; 7 nucleotides match TRBD2. Trimming removed 2 bases from V and 2 bases from J; junction bases left unmatched: 12. The CDR3 runs 17 residues. CDR3: CASSLLLGGGLTYEQYF. The CDR3 nucleotides read TGTGCCAGCAGTTTACTTCTGGGGGGAGGGCTAACCTACGAGCAGTACTTC.

With respect to this clonotype: A read error is possible here, since a much larger clone lies one base away. The chain joins TRBV28 to TRBJ2-1; 7 nucleotides align to TRBD2. The CDR3 is 14 residues long. The germline gives CDR1 MDHEN, CDR2 SYDVKM. The CDR3 nucleotides are TGTGCCAGCAGTTTACTAGCGGACAACAATAAGCAGTTCTTC. Protein sequence: CASSLLADNNKQFF.

There are many counts of this clonotype. The V and J genes are TRBV3-1 and TRBJ2-4; D unresolved. V dropped 0 bases and J dropped 0 bases, with 12 bases sitting between them. The CDR3 extends over 17 amino acids. The germline gives CDR1 LGHDT, CDR2 YNNKEL (reference sequence). The CDR3 region is CASSQDLVMTAKNIQYF. The CDR3 nucleotides are TGTGCCAGCAGCCAAGATCTCGTCATGACAGCCAAAAACATTCAGTACTTC.

This clonotype was seen many times. The chain carries TRBV7-8 and TRBJ2-1; TRBD1 matches at 8 bases. V shed 5 bases, J shed 6 bases, and the junction held 9 bases outside the gene matches. The germline CDR1 and CDR2 sequences are SGHVS and FQNEAQ. There are 15 residues in the CDR3. Written as DNA, the CDR3 is TGTGCCAGCAGCATAGGACAGGGTCTTGCCAATGAGCAGTTCTTC. This encodes CASSIGQGLANEQFF.